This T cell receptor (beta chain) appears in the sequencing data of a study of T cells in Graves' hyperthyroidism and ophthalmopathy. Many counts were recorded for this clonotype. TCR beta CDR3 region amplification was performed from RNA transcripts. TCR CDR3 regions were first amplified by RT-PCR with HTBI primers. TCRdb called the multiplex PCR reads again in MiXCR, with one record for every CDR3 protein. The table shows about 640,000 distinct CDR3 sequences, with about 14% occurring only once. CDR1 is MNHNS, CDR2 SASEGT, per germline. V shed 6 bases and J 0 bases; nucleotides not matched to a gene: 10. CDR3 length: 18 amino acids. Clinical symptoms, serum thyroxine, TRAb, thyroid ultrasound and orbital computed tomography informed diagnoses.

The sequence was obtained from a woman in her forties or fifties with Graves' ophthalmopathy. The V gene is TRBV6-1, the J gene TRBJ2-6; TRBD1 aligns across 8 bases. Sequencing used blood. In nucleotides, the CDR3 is TGTGCCAGCAGAAACAGGGACAGGAGTTACTCTGGGGCCAACGTCCTGACTTTC. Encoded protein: CASRNRDRSYSGANVLTF.